This record looks at one T cell receptor (beta chain) sequence and its context. These data originate in a study of cytomegalovirus exposure and HLA in healthy donors. Study-wide background: In an earlier analysis, some 110 million unique TCR beta sequences were found from some 180 million T cells. A preliminary data release comprised around 90 million unique TCRs obtained from HLA-typed donors.

The PCR was carried out with 60 Vbeta primers and 13 Jbeta primers. Clones were read by immunoSEQ multiplex PCR, and TCRdb kept only the in-frame ones, dropping some. This sample has about 150,000 clones, with around 75% found just once. The CDR3 covers 16 residues. The V gene's germline CDR1 is MDHEN and CDR2 SYDVKM. J was trimmed by 2 bases and V by 3 bases; bases with no gene match: 7. Sequencing input: PBMCs. This clonotype was obtained from a man aged 18 to 30 in good health and CMV-seropositive. The chain couples TRBV28 to TRBJ2-5; 9 bases fit TRBD2. The CDR3 bases are TGTGCCAGCAGTTTTGGGCTAGCGGGACCACAAGAGACCCAGTACTTC. Translated, it gives CASSFGLAGPQETQYF.